This TCR beta chain derives from a study of vaccination and CD4 T cells after COVID-19. Study-wide context: Post-vaccine sampling followed dose two by a median roughly 70 days (range 14 to 241). Study conclusions and caveats: Within the convalescent patients, spike mono-reactivity was found in 304 of 307 vaccine-specific clones.

Germline V CDR1 and CDR2: MDHEN, SYDVKM. Trimming cost V 2 bases and J 2 bases; bases outside gene matches: 7. This CDR3 is built from 17 residues. With the Oncomine TCR Beta short-read assay, DNA from cultured CD4+ T cells was sequenced. TCRdb re-called the PCR reads through MiXCR, storing one row per CDR3 protein. The table shows tens of thousands of distinct CDR3 sequences, with roughly 27% occurring only once. The table lists this clonotype with a few counts. Its matching antigen is unknown. Time point: late sampling 161 to 241 days after vaccination in a few convalescent patients. Treatment specified: roughly 11-day PBMC culture with coronavirus spike peptide pools or control peptides (ViraFEST assay).

The chain uses TRBV28 and TRBJ2-3, with TRBD2 matching over 10 bases. Sequencing used CD4+ T cells from blood, cultured in vitro, obtained about 7 months after SARS-CoV-2 vaccination. The TCR sequence derives from a human donor who had recovered from COVID-19. CDR3 in amino acids: CASSLGSGRVLTDTQYF. The DNA for the CDR3 is TGTGCCAGCAGTTTAGGGAGCGGGAGGGTACTCACAGATACGCAGTATTTT.